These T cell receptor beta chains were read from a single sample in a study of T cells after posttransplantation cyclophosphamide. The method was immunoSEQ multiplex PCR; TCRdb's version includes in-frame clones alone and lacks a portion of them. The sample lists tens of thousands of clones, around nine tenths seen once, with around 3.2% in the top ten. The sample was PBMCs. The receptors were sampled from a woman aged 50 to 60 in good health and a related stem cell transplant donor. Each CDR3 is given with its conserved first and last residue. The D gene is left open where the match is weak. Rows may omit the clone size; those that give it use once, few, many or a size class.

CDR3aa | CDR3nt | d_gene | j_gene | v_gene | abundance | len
CASRGGGNSYNEQFF | TGTGCCAGCAGGGGAGGAGGTAATTCCTACAATGAGCAGTTCTTC | . | TRBJ2-1 | TRBV28 | once | 15
CASIWGHNSPLHF | TGTGCCAGCATTTGGGGGCATAATTCACCCCTCCACTTT | . | TRBJ1-6 | TRBV6-1 | . | 13
CASSLGTGSNQPQHF | TGTGCCAGCAGCTTGGGGACAGGGAGCAATCAGCCCCAGCATTTT | TRBD1 | TRBJ1-5 | TRBV5-4 | . | 15
CATSRGVREKLFF | TGTGCCACCAGCAGAGGAGTGAGGGAAAAACTGTTTTTT | . | TRBJ1-4 | TRBV15 | . | 13
CASSLDSLLGYTF | TGTGCCAGCAGCTTGGACAGCTTGTTAGGCTACACCTTC | . | TRBJ1-2 | TRBV5-5 | . | 13
CASSVTFGGGLAGGPGYNEQFF | TGTGCCAGCAGCGTTACCTTTGGGGGAGGGCTAGCGGGAGGGCCGGGGTACAATGAGCAGTTCTTC | TRBD2 | TRBJ2-1 | TRBV9 | . | 22
CASSLGPEQGINQPQHF | TGTGCCAGCAGTTTAGGGCCCGAACAGGGGATAAATCAGCCCCAGCATTTT | TRBD1 | TRBJ1-5 | TRBV28 | . | 17
CAWSEGLAANYNEQFF | TGTGCCTGGAGTGAGGGACTAGCGGCCAACTACAATGAGCAGTTCTTC | TRBD2 | TRBJ2-1 | TRBV30 | . | 16
CASVYDRSYGYTF | TGTGCCAGCGTCTACGACAGAAGCTATGGCTACACCTTC | . | TRBJ1-2 | TRBV28 | . | 13
CASSTRDSREHGYTF | TGTGCCAGCAGTACCCGGGACAGTCGAGAGCATGGCTACACCTTC | TRBD1 | TRBJ1-2 | TRBV6-5 | . | 15
CASSLDLESYEQYF | TGTGCCAGCAGCTTAGACCTAGAATCCTACGAGCAGTACTTC | . | TRBJ2-7 | TRBV7-9 | . | 14
CASSLAPGGGETQYF | TGTGCCAGCAGCTTAGCCCCAGGGGGCGGTGAGACCCAGTACTTC | TRBD1 | TRBJ2-5 | TRBV13 | . | 15
CASSLFPSGGSKNIQYF | TGTGCCAGCAGCTTGTTTCCTAGCGGGGGATCCAAAAACATTCAGTACTTC | TRBD2 | TRBJ2-4 | TRBV7-8 | . | 17
CASRTGQGTMKNQPQHF | TGTGCCAGCAGGACGGGACAGGGGACTATGAAGAATCAGCCCCAGCATTTT | TRBD1 | TRBJ1-5 | TRBV5-4 | once | 17
CASSSGTGSYEQYF | TGTGCCAGCAGCTCCGGGACAGGGTCCTACGAGCAGTACTTC | TRBD1 | TRBJ2-7 | TRBV7-7 | . | 14
CASSPPIGTHSNQPQHF | TGTGCCAGTAGTCCCCCCATTGGGACACATAGCAATCAGCCCCAGCATTTT | . | TRBJ1-5 | TRBV19 | . | 17
CASSPSGARNTEAFF | TGTGCCAGCAGCCCTAGTGGGGCAAGGAACACTGAAGCTTTCTTT | . | TRBJ1-1 | TRBV7-9 | . | 15
CASSLEHSTEAFF | TGCGCCAGCAGCTTGGAGCATTCTACTGAAGCTTTCTTT | . | TRBJ1-1 | TRBV5-1 | . | 13
CASSAGNQETQYF | TGTGCCAGCAGCGCCGGGAACCAAGAGACCCAGTACTTC | . | TRBJ2-5 | TRBV5-6 | once | 13
CASSPRGAHEQYF | TGTGCCAGCAGCCCAAGGGGTGCCCACGAGCAGTACTTC | . | TRBJ2-7 | TRBV11-3 | . | 13
CASSGGQGWNTEAFF | TGCGCCAGCAGTGGAGGACAGGGATGGAACACTGAAGCTTTCTTT | TRBD1 | TRBJ1-1 | TRBV10-1 | . | 15
CASSPDTSSYEQYF | TGTGCCAGCAGCCCCGACACGAGCTCCTACGAGCAGTACTTC | . | TRBJ2-7 | TRBV5-4 | . | 14
CASSDSGNTEAFF | TGTGCCAGTAGTGACTCCGGGAACACTGAAGCTTTCTTT | . | TRBJ1-1 | TRBV19 | . | 13
CASSLLDGGALEQYF | TGTGCCAGCAGTTTACTAGACGGGGGGGCCCTCGAGCAGTACTTC | TRBD2 | TRBJ2-7 | TRBV28 | once | 15
CASSEVGTGTQFF | TGTGCCAGCAGTGAGGTAGGGACAGGGACGCAGTTCTTC | TRBD1 | TRBJ2-1 | TRBV6-1 | . | 13
CASSPPGGTYEQYF | TGTGCCAGCAGCCCCCCGGGGGGGACCTACGAGCAGTACTTC | TRBD2 | TRBJ2-7 | TRBV7-9 | . | 14
CASSLLSTDTQYF | TGTGCCAGCAGCCTCTTAAGCACAGATACGCAGTATTTT | . | TRBJ2-3 | TRBV11-2 | . | 13
CASSPQGISGNTIYF | TGTGCCAGCAGCCCCCAGGGGATCTCTGGAAACACCATATATTTT | . | TRBJ1-3 | TRBV11-2 | few | 15
CASSLERGSEIQYF | TGTGCCAGCAGCTTAGAGCGGGGGAGTGAGATACAGTATTTT | TRBD2 | TRBJ2-3 | TRBV11-2 | . | 14
CASSHADTVVGGNTIYF | TGTGCCAGCAGCCACGCCGATACAGTGGTGGGTGGAAACACCATATATTTT | . | TRBJ1-3 | TRBV14 | . | 17
CASSRGLAAPHF | TGTGCCAGCAGTCGAGGACTAGCGGCCCCCCACTTC | TRBD2 | TRBJ2-5 | TRBV6-6 | . | 12
CASSETSGVTDTQYF | TGTGCCAGCAGTGAAACTAGCGGAGTCACAGATACGCAGTATTTT | TRBD2 | TRBJ2-3 | TRBV6-4 | . | 15
CASSLAVYNEQFF | TGCGCCAGCAGCTTGGCCGTATACAATGAGCAGTTCTTC | . | TRBJ2-1 | TRBV5-1 | once | 13
CASSPGQGISYEQYF | TGCGCCAGCAGCCCGGGACAGGGGATCTCCTACGAGCAGTACTTC | TRBD1 | TRBJ2-7 | TRBV5-1 | . | 15
CASSESAEATNEKLFF | TGCGCCAGCAGTGAGTCAGCGGAAGCAACTAATGAAAAACTGTTTTTT | . | TRBJ1-4 | TRBV10-2 | few | 16
CASSQDRSSYEQYF | TGTGCCAGCAGCCAAGACAGGTCTTCCTACGAGCAGTACTTC | . | TRBJ2-7 | TRBV4-2 | . | 14
CASSPRQGLGQETQYF | TGTGCCAGCAGCCCGAGACAGGGGTTAGGACAAGAGACCCAGTACTTC | TRBD1 | TRBJ2-5 | TRBV7-9 | . | 16
CASSLETGTLYGYTF | TGTGCCAGCAGCTTGGAAACAGGGACCCTCTATGGCTACACCTTC | . | TRBJ1-2 | TRBV5-4 | . | 15
CASSLAPRGEQYF | TGTGCCAGCAGCTTAGCGCCTCGGGGGGAGCAGTACTTC | . | TRBJ2-7 | TRBV7-2 | . | 13
CASSSTGSPGNTIYF | TGTGCCAGCAGCTCGACAGGGAGTCCTGGAAACACCATATATTTT | TRBD1 | TRBJ1-3 | TRBV5-6 | . | 15
CASSLGPIYEQYF | TGTGCCAGCAGTCTGGGGCCGATCTACGAGCAGTACTTC | . | TRBJ2-7 | TRBV14 | . | 13